The subject of this entry is one TCR beta chain. Its antigen is unidentified. This specimen comes from a study of regulatory T cells in long-lasting Graves disease. Study results and caveats: Lower TCR diversity characterized persistent Graves' patients relative to newly diagnosed patients.

The authors built TCR beta libraries using iRepertoire HTBI primers and Arm-PCR of CDR3 regions. TCRdb redid the calling of the multiplex PCR reads with MiXCR, one entry per CDR3 protein. The sample records about 660,000 distinct CDR3 sequences, around 32% being singletons. The germline V gene has CDR1 MNHEY and CDR2 SMNVEV (reference sequence). With 2 bases removed from V and 0 bases from J, the gap between germline ends came to 21 bases. CDR3 length equals 19 residues. The time point here: persistent/refractory GD, antithyroid drugs over 5 years with positive TRAb. RNA isolated from PBMCs was used to make the TCR library.

The TCR was taken from a female donor with Graves disease. Sequenced material: peripheral blood mononuclear cells (PBMCs), taken when the disease was refractory, from a patient treated with antithyroid drugs. The chain recombines TRBV27 with TRBJ2-3, with D maybe TRBD2 (6 bases). Here the CDR3 DNA reads TGTGCCAGCAGTTTAAAGGCTATCGGGAGCGTTCGAAGCACAGATACGCAGTATTTT. Protein sequence: CASSLKAIGSVRSTDTQYF.